A single sample gave rise to the 2 T cell receptor beta chains below, sequenced in a study of beta chain features in type 1 diabetes. Every bit of the isolated RNA underwent reverse transcription, so sequencing read expressed TCRB transcripts. Generated by immunoSEQ multiplex PCR, the TCRdb table keeps only in-frame clones and is missing some. Seen here are about 650,000 clones, around 12% observed once, and the top ten hold 0.09% to 0.15%. These receptors have no identified antigens. General study points: Across all four CD4+ subsets, people with type 1 diabetes showed modestly shorter TCRB CDR3s.

Material: naive CD4+ T cells from blood. Receptor source: a man in his thirties or forties with type 1 diabetes.

This chain links TRBV4-3 with TRBJ2-2; TRBD1 might be the D (6 bases). The V end was cut by 3 bases, the J end by 10 bases, with 18 bases between. The CDR3 is 15 amino acids. Germline assignment: CDR1 LGHNA and CDR2 YSLEER. CDR3 DNA: TGCGCCAGCAGCCACGGTTCAGGGACACTCAAGGAGCTGTTTTTT. Residues: CASSHGSGTLKELFF.

This rearrangement joins TRBV5-1 to TRBJ1-4, with TRBD1 matching 8 bases. Germline V lookup: CDR1 SGHRS, CDR2 YFSETQ. V lost 3 bases and J lost 10; bases outside the gene matches: 11. This CDR3 comprises 15 residues. The CDR3 DNA reads TGCGCCAGCAGCTGGGCCCAGGGGGCGGATGGAAAACTGTTTTTT. It codes for CASSWAQGADGKLFF.